The rows below give T cell receptor beta chains drawn from one sample of a study of cytomegalovirus exposure and HLA in healthy donors. Profiled with immunoSEQ multiplex PCR; TCRdb holds only in-frame clones, not every one. This sample's clone table lists roughly 45,000 clones. Source material: PBMCs. The origin of the receptors is a woman under 40 in good health and CMV-seronegative. Each CDR3 is given with its conserved first and last residue. The D gene is left open where the match is weak. Expanded clones get a size class; other rows say once, few or many, or leave the size out.

V gene	CDR3 length	J gene	D gene	clone size	CDR3 DNA	CDR3 protein
TRBV11-2	13	TRBJ1-2	TRBD1	-	TGTGCCAGCAGCCGGACAGGCGTATATGGCTACACCTTC	CASSRTGVYGYTF
TRBV7-2	13	TRBJ2-5	TRBD2	-	TGTGCCAGCAGCTCGGGACTAGCAGAGACCCAGTACTTC	CASSSGLAETQYF
TRBV28	13	TRBJ2-2	-	-	TGTGCCAGCAGCCAGGGCCGCACCGGGGAGCTGTTTTTT	CASSQGRTGELFF
TRBV4-3	15	TRBJ1-1	-	-	TGCGCCAGCAGCCAAGTCAGGGCAGCGAACACTGAAGCTTTCTTT	CASSQVRAANTEAFF
TRBV27	16	TRBJ1-2	TRBD1	-	TGTGCCAGCAGTTTAGGGTTGGGACAGGGCGGAGAAGGCTACACCTTC	CASSLGLGQGGEGYTF
TRBV12-5	17	TRBJ2-3	-	-	TGTGCTAGTGGCCCCCCTCGGGGGAGCCCTTTCACAGATACGCAGTATTTT	CASGPPRGSPFTDTQYF
TRBV5-1	16	TRBJ2-2	-	-	TGCGCCAGCAGCCCAGGACAGACCTCGAACACCGGGGAGCTGTTTTTT	CASSPGQTSNTGELFF
TRBV19	14	TRBJ1-1	-	-	TGTGCCAGTAGTATCTGGAGGGGAAACACTGAAGCTTTCTTT	CASSIWRGNTEAFF
TRBV6-1	12	TRBJ1-5	-	-	TGTGCCAGCAGCCTCATCAGTCAGCCCCAGCATTTT	CASSLISQPQHF
TRBV6-1	15	TRBJ2-7	TRBD1	-	TGTGCCAGCAGTATAACGGGACAGGGCTATTACGAGCAGTACTTC	CASSITGQGYYEQYF
TRBV28	11	TRBJ2-2	-	-	TGTGCCAGGACTTCTTGGGGGGAGCTGTTTTTT	CARTSWGELFF
TRBV5-1	16	TRBJ2-5	TRBD2	-	TGCGCCAGCAGCTTGGAAGGGGGACTAGCGGGAGAGACCCAGTACTTC	CASSLEGGLAGETQYF
TRBV7-9	11	TRBJ2-3	-	-	TGTGCCAGCAGCTTCACAAATACGCAGTATTTT	CASSFTNTQYF
TRBV28	11	TRBJ1-1	-	-	TGTGCCAGCAAGTCTTCGGCTGAAGCTTTCTTT	CASKSSAEAFF
TRBV6-1	15	TRBJ2-7	TRBD2	-	TGTGCCAGCAGGAGTTGGCGGGAGCCCTCCTACGAGCAGTACTTC	CASRSWREPSYEQYF
TRBV9	17	TRBJ2-3	TRBD2	-	TGTGCCAGCAGCGTAGCTACTAGCGGTGCTAGCACAGATACGCAGTATTTT	CASSVATSGASTDTQYF
TRBV5-1	14	TRBJ2-7	TRBD2	-	TGCGCCAGCCGGACCACAGGGACTAGCGGCGAGCAGTACTTC	CASRTTGTSGEQYF
TRBV6-1	15	TRBJ2-7	TRBD2	-	TGTGCCAGCAGTGAAGCTAGCGGGAGCTCCTACGAGCAGTACTTC	CASSEASGSSYEQYF
TRBV30	15	TRBJ2-7	TRBD1	-	TGTGCCTGGAGTGACGGACAGGGGGGTGGATACGAGCAGTACTTC	CAWSDGQGGGYEQYF
TRBV6-5	14	TRBJ1-5	-	-	TGTGCCAGCAGTCGGACATATAGCAATCAGCCCCAGCATTTT	CASSRTYSNQPQHF
TRBV18	14	TRBJ1-3	-	-	TGTGCCAGCTCACCATCCACAGTGGGCAACACCATATATTTT	CASSPSTVGNTIYF
TRBV18	14	TRBJ2-5	TRBD1	-	TGTGCCAGCTCAGGCCGGACAGGGGAAGAGACCCAGTACTTC	CASSGRTGEETQYF
TRBV19	14	TRBJ1-1	-	-	TGTGCCAGTAGGGGGATGGGAGGGAACACTGAAGCTTTCTTT	CASRGMGGNTEAFF
TRBV4-1	15	TRBJ1-5	-	-	TGCGCCAGCAGCCAAATCCAACGGAGCAATCAGCCCCAGCATTTT	CASSQIQRSNQPQHF
TRBV9	15	TRBJ2-7	-	-	TGTGCCAGCAGCGTCGGGTCGGGAGTGACCTACGAGCAGTACTTC	CASSVGSGVTYEQYF
TRBV29-1	11	TRBJ2-3	-	-	TGCAGCGTTGAAGACGCAGATACGCAGTATTTT	CSVEDADTQYF
TRBV29-1	15	TRBJ2-7	-	-	TGCAGCGTTGAAGATAGAGAAAGGCCAGGGCGCGAGCAGTACTTC	CSVEDRERPGREQYF
TRBV9	16	TRBJ2-3	TRBD2	-	TGTGCCAGCAGCATTACTAGCGGGAAGGGCACAGATACGCAGTATTTT	CASSITSGKGTDTQYF
TRBV4-1	14	TRBJ1-5	TRBD1	-	TGCGCCAGCAGCCTAGGGACAGGGTATCAGCCCCAGCATTTT	CASSLGTGYQPQHF
TRBV2	14	TRBJ1-1	-	-	TGTGCCAGCAGTGAGAGTCAGGAAAACACTGAAGCTTTCTTT	CASSESQENTEAFF
TRBV27	14	TRBJ1-1	TRBD1	-	TGTGCCAGCAGGTCAGGGGGCCTAGGCACTGAAGCTTTCTTT	CASRSGGLGTEAFF
TRBV9	15	TRBJ2-2	TRBD2	-	TGTGCCAGCAGCCCGACTAGCGGAAACACCGGGGAGCTGTTTTTT	CASSPTSGNTGELFF
TRBV5-6	11	TRBJ2-1	-	-	TGTGCCAGCAGCTCGGACAATGAGCAGTTCTTC	CASSSDNEQFF
TRBV6-5	14	TRBJ1-2	TRBD1	-	TGTGCCAGCAGACCGGGACAGGGGGAGTTAGGCTACACCTTC	CASRPGQGELGYTF
TRBV30	17	TRBJ2-6	TRBD1	-	TGTGCCTGGGCCGGGACAGGGGTGCAGGGTGGGGCCAACGTCCTGACTTTC	CAWAGTGVQGGANVLTF
TRBV4-1	16	TRBJ2-3	-	-	TGCGCCAGCAGCCCAGAGGGGGGAATCTCTTTAGATACGCAGTATTTT	CASSPEGGISLDTQYF
TRBV7-2	14	TRBJ1-1	-	-	TGTGCCAGCAGCTATAGGACAGTGAACACTGAAGCTTTCTTT	CASSYRTVNTEAFF
TRBV27	14	TRBJ2-1	-	medium-sized	TGTGCCAGCAGTATAGTATCTCCCGACAATGAGCAGTTCTTC	CASSIVSPDNEQFF
TRBV4-1	15	TRBJ2-3	TRBD2	-	TGCGCCAGCAGCCAAGAGACTAGCGGCACAGATACGCAGTATTTT	CASSQETSGTDTQYF
TRBV28	15	TRBJ2-7	TRBD1	-	TGTGCCAGCAGACATCCGGGACAGGGGGCTTACGAGCAGTACTTC	CASRHPGQGAYEQYF
TRBV23-1	15	TRBJ2-7	TRBD1	-	TGCGCCAGCAGTCACCCGACAGGGTTTCGGGACGAGCAGTACTTC	CASSHPTGFRDEQYF
TRBV5-1	15	TRBJ2-5	TRBD1	-	TGCGCCAGCAGCGGAGACAGGGGGCGTCAAGAGACCCAGTACTTC	CASSGDRGRQETQYF
TRBV6-5	15	TRBJ2-1	TRBD2	-	TGTGCCACACACACGGGAGGGCCTTCCTACAATGAGCAGTTCTTC	CATHTGGPSYNEQFF
TRBV5-6	16	TRBJ2-7	TRBD1	-	TGTGCCAGCAGCTTGTTGGGCAGGGGGACCCCCTACGAGCAGTACTTC	CASSLLGRGTPYEQYF
TRBV18	16	TRBJ2-1	-	-	TGTGCCAGCTCACCCACCGGAGGGCCGACCGACAATGAGCAGTTCTTC	CASSPTGGPTDNEQFF
TRBV5-6	16	TRBJ2-7	TRBD1	-	TGTGCCAGCAGCTTGGCCTCGGACAGGGGGCGCCGCGAGCAGTACTTC	CASSLASDRGRREQYF
TRBV27	15	TRBJ1-2	-	-	TGTGCCAGCAGTTTAACCTCGTGGGGGAGGAATGGCTACACCTTC	CASSLTSWGRNGYTF
TRBV27	15	TRBJ2-7	-	-	TGTGCCAGCAGGCTTACTTGGACAGACTCCTACGAGCAGTACTTC	CASRLTWTDSYEQYF
TRBV7-9	15	TRBJ2-7	-	-	TGTGCCAGCAGCCCGGGACTCCCGGGGCTTGGCGAGCAGTACTTC	CASSPGLPGLGEQYF
TRBV5-4	14	TRBJ1-3	TRBD1	-	TGTGCCAGCAGCAGACAGGGGTCAGGAAACACCATATATTTT	CASSRQGSGNTIYF
TRBV30	15	TRBJ1-3	-	-	TGTGCCTGGGATGTCGGGACAAACTCTGGAAACACCATATATTTT	CAWDVGTNSGNTIYF
TRBV6-4	14	TRBJ2-4	TRBD1	-	TGTGCCAGCAGTGACGGGACAGGCTCAAACATTCAGTACTTC	CASSDGTGSNIQYF
TRBV10-1	15	TRBJ2-1	TRBD2	-	TGCGCCAGCAGCGCCGGGACTAGCGGGAGCGATGAGCAGTTCTTC	CASSAGTSGSDEQFF
TRBV15	15	TRBJ2-3	TRBD1	-	TGTGCCACCAGCAGGAGGACAGGGGTCACAGATACGCAGTATTTT	CATSRRTGVTDTQYF
TRBV25-1	13	TRBJ2-7	TRBD2	-	TGTGCCAGCAGTGTAGCGGGAGTCTACGAGCAGTACTTC	CASSVAGVYEQYF
TRBV2	17	TRBJ2-1	TRBD2	-	TGTGCCGGACGGGGACCTCTAGCGGGAGGTGTCTACAATGAGCAGTTCTTC	CAGRGPLAGGVYNEQFF
TRBV7-8	16	TRBJ2-1	-	-	TGTGCCAGCAGCTTAGTTTCGCGGGGAGTAGTAAATGAGCAGTTCTTC	CASSLVSRGVVNEQFF